Below, 24 T cell receptor beta chains from the same sample are listed, as sequenced in a study of cytomegalovirus exposure and HLA in healthy donors. The primer mix had 60 Vbeta and 13 Jbeta primers. Some clones are missing from TCRdb's copy, which holds only in-frame ones; the method was immunoSEQ multiplex PCR. The sample contains about 180,000 clones, roughly 80% of which appear only once. What was sequenced was PBMCs. Receptor source: a girl aged 10-17 years in good health and CMV-seropositive.

The CDR3 loop reads CASSSTAGGYNEQFF. For the CDR3, the DNA is TGTGCCAGCAGCTCCACCGCGGGCGGTTACAATGAGCAGTTCTTC. The chain carries TRBV7-2 and TRBJ2-1, with D tentatively TRBD2 (5 bases). The germline gives CDR1 SGHTA, CDR2 FQGNSA. V was clipped by 4 bases and J by 4 bases, with 14 bases between them. This CDR3 contains 15 residues.

This clone was counted once. The chain recombines TRBV6-6 with TRBJ2-1; TRBD2 is a possible D gene (6 bases). V lost 6 bases and J lost 0, with 12 bases in between. This CDR3 contains 15 residues. The germline CDR1 and CDR2 sequences are MNHNY and SVGAGI (reference sequence). This CDR3 reads CASRRDSSSYNEQFF. The DNA for the CDR3 is TGTGCCAGCAGGCGGGACTCCAGCTCCTACAATGAGCAGTTCTTC.

This clone occurred a few times. V gene TRBV6-6 combines with J gene TRBJ1-2; 9 bases line up with TRBD1. The V segment lost 10 bases and the J segment 3 bases; nucleotides outside the gene matches: 6. Germline CDR1 MNHNY, CDR2 SVGAGI (reference sequence). This CDR3 is built from 13 residues. The CDR3 is CATLRDRDYGYTF. In DNA, the CDR3 is TGTGCCACCCTCCGGGACAGGGACTATGGCTACACCTTC.

This clone was detected only once. The gene calls are TRBV5-1 and TRBJ2-7, with TRBD1 matching 8 bases. The trim removed 5 bases at V and 3 bases at J, leaving 4 bases unmatched. Germline CDR1 reads SGHRS; CDR2 reads YFSETQ. The CDR3 consists of 13 residues. The CDR3 loop reads CASRGTGDYEQYF. The CDR3 DNA sequence: TGCGCCAGCAGGGGGACAGGCGACTACGAGCAGTACTTC.

The V call is TRBV10-2, the J call TRBJ1-2, with 7 bases identical to TRBD1. CDR3 length equals 15 residues. Germline CDR1 WSHSY, CDR2 SAAADI. Trimming removed 4 bases from V and 5 bases from J; junction bases left unmatched: 10. The CDR3 loop is CASSVSRDSFYGYTF. The CDR3 region has the DNA TGCGCCAGCAGTGTCTCGAGGGACAGCTTTTATGGCTACACCTTC.

On this clone: This sample also contains other DNA sequences that code for the same CDR3. The rearrangement uses TRBV2 and TRBJ2-5, with a weak D call TRBD2 (6 bases). CDR1 is SNHLY and CDR2 is FYNNEI in the germline V gene. The germline V and J ends were trimmed by 5 bases and 2 bases, with 9 bases remaining between them. CDR3 length equals 13 residues. The CDR3 DNA is TGTGCCAGCAGTTCCAGCGGGCAAGAGACCCAGTACTTC. Translating it yields CASSSSGQETQYF.

This clone appeared once. The gene calls are TRBV30 and TRBJ1-2; no definite D call. The V gene's germline CDR1 is GTSNPN and CDR2 SVGIG (reference sequence). Trimming removed 0 bases at V and 4 bases at J, with 9 bases between. The length of the CDR3 is 13 residues. The CDR3 DNA is TGTGCCTGGAGTGTGAACGCAGGCTATGGCTACACCTTC. Protein sequence: CAWSVNAGYGYTF.

This chain joins TRBV4-3 and TRBJ1-1, with a weak D call TRBD1 (6 bases). This CDR3 spans 14 amino acids. V gave up 3 bases and J gave up 1 base, with 9 bases separating them. The germline CDR1 and CDR2 sequences are LGHNA and YSLEER. The CDR3 DNA is TGCGCCAGCAGCCATACGGACAGGAACACTGAAGCTTTCTTT. Protein: CASSHTDRNTEAFF.

The chain has TRBV6-1 and TRBJ2-7, with 8 bases matching TRBD1. Per the germline V gene, CDR1 is MNHNS and CDR2 is SASEGT. This CDR3 contains 15 residues. V was clipped by 8 bases and J by 2 bases; unmatched bases: 11. Written as DNA, the CDR3 is TGTGCCAGCTGCCGCGGGACAGGTGCCGCCTACGAGCAGTACTTC. This encodes CASCRGTGAAYEQYF.

About this clone itself: The junction does not match germline at one end; this may be a read error. This same CDR3 is encoded by further DNA sequences in the sample. The chain is built from TRBV11-2 and TRBJ1-5; D is unclear. The CDR3 has 15 residues. In germline, CDR1 is SGHAT, CDR2 FQNNGV. CDR3 nucleotides: TGTGCCAGCAGCTTAGACGGAGGCAGCAATCAACCCCAGCATTTT. This translates into CASSLDGGSNQPQHF.

This clone has more than one count but fewer than ten. The chain carries TRBV4-1 and TRBJ1-3; D unresolved. Germline CDR1 is MGHRA and CDR2 is YSYEKL. The CDR3 covers 12 residues. V lost 4 bases to trimming and J lost 8 bases, with 9 bases between them. This CDR3 reads CASSLVADTIYF. In DNA, the CDR3 is TGCGCCAGCAGCCTGGTAGCGGACACCATATATTTT.

V usage is TRBV6-6 and J usage is TRBJ2-3; 7 nucleotides match TRBD2. Germline loops: CDR1 MNHNY, CDR2 SVGAGI (reference sequence). The CDR3 length is 15 residues. V was pared by 8 bases and J by 4 bases, with 12 bases of the junction left unmatched. The CDR3 DNA reads as TGTGCCAGCTCGAAAGGCGGGAGTCGGGCAGATACGCAGTATTTT. Its translation: CASSKGGSRADTQYF.

The chain links TRBV6-4 to TRBJ2-1, with 8 bases fitting TRBD2. The CDR3 covers 15 residues. CDR1 MRHNA and CDR2 SNTAGT come from the germline V gene. Trimming removed 10 bases from V and 2 bases from J; junction bases left unmatched: 10. The CDR3 sequence is CAIKTGGRPYNEQFF. The CDR3 nucleotides read TGTGCCATCAAGACCGGCGGGAGGCCCTACAATGAGCAGTTCTTC.

This chain joins TRBV5-6 and TRBJ2-1, with D tentatively TRBD1 (5 bases). Germline V gene sequence: CDR1 SGHDT, CDR2 YYEEEE. This CDR3 region has 14 residues. V dropped 0 bases and J dropped 3 bases, with 7 bases sitting between them. CDR3 sequence: CASSLAGNYNEQFF. The CDR3 DNA is TGTGCCAGCAGCTTGGCAGGGAACTACAATGAGCAGTTCTTC.

The rearrangement uses TRBV7-9 and TRBJ2-7; 11 nucleotides align to TRBD2. CDR1 SEHNR and CDR2 FQNEAQ come from the germline V gene (reference sequence). The length of the CDR3 is 16 residues. Trimming took 6 bases from V and 6 from J; bases not matched to a gene: 13. The CDR3: CASSIRTSGPSGEQYF. The CDR3 nucleotides read TGTGCCAGCAGTATTCGGACTAGCGGGCCCTCGGGCGAGCAGTACTTC.

This chain joins TRBV4-1 and TRBJ2-7; TRBD1 agrees at 7 bases. CDR3 length: 15 residues. The germline V gene encodes CDR1 MGHRA and CDR2 YSYEKL. V was pared by 6 bases and J by 2 bases, with 10 bases of the junction left unmatched. CDR3 sequence: CASRPTGKIPYEQYF. The CDR3 DNA reads as TGCGCCAGCAGGCCGACAGGGAAGATTCCCTACGAGCAGTACTTC.

The chain links TRBV5-4 to TRBJ1-2; D is ambiguous. The CDR3 sequence is 14 residues long. Deletions cut 0 bases from V and 0 bases from J, with 6 bases between. Germline V lookup: CDR1 SGHNT, CDR2 YYREEE (reference sequence). CDR3 region: CASSLAGTNYGYTF. In DNA, the CDR3 is TGTGCCAGCAGCTTGGCGGGGACTAACTATGGCTACACCTTC.

This clone was observed a single time. The genes are TRBV5-1 and TRBJ1-4; the D is unclear. The CDR3 contains 13 residues. The germline CDR1 and CDR2 sequences are SGHRS and YFSETQ. V lost 5 bases and J lost 3, with 8 bases in between. The CDR3 region has the DNA TGCGCCAGCAGTGCCGGGGCTAATGAAAAACTGTTTTTT. Translated: CASSAGANEKLFF.

The chain recombines TRBV5-4 with TRBJ2-1, with 8 nucleotides matching TRBD2. CDR1 SGHNT and CDR2 YYREEE come from the germline V gene (reference sequence). The CDR3 contains 15 residues. With V trimmed by 0 bases and J by 7 bases, 6 bases remained unmatched. Written as DNA, the CDR3 is TGTGCCAGCAGCTTGGGACTAGCGACACTGAATGAGCAGTTCTTC. Protein product: CASSLGLATLNEQFF.

The chain joins TRBV29-1 to TRBJ1-2, with D hard to call. This CDR3 spans 16 amino acids. The V end lost 7 bases, the J end lost 7 bases, and 28 bases lay between the germline ends. Germline CDR1 is SQVTM and CDR2 is ANQGSEA. This CDR3 is CSALLRDVGYAGGYTF. The CDR3 nucleotides are TGCAGCGCCTTATTGCGCGATGTAGGGTATGCGGGTGGCTACACCTTC.

This clone appeared once. J is TRBJ1-2 and V is TRBV7-6; perhaps TRBD1 as D (6 bases). Germline V gene sequence: CDR1 SGHVS, CDR2 FNYEAQ. This CDR3 has 17 residues. The V end was cut by 1 base, the J end by 4 bases, with 19 bases between. The CDR3 DNA follows: TGTGCCAGCAGCTTAGGAGGGGGGGGCGGAAACGGCTATGGCTACACCTTC. It specifies CASSLGGGGGNGYGYTF.

The genes are TRBV27 and TRBJ1-6, with D possibly being TRBD1 (6 bases). The V gene's germline CDR1 is MNHEY and CDR2 SMNVEV (reference sequence). The CDR3 spans 17 residues. Trimming cost V 5 bases and J 1 base, with 15 bases left between them. The CDR3 nucleotides are TGTGCCAGCAGTCCCAATCAGGGGTGGTCCTATAATTCACCCCTCCACTTT. It translates to CASSPNQGWSYNSPLHF.

The CDR3 nucleotides are TGTGCCAGCAGCCGCGAACCAGGGGGCGGGTATGGCTACACCTTC. Amino acids: CASSREPGGGYGYTF. The J gene is TRBJ1-2, the V gene TRBV5-4; 8 nucleotides line up with TRBD1. In germline, CDR1 is SGHNT, CDR2 YYREEE (reference sequence). This CDR3 has 15 amino acids. The V and J ends lost 4 bases and 5 bases, in that order; junction bases with no gene match: 10. Full variable domain (missing parts from reference TRBV5-4 and TRBJ1-2): ETGVTQSPTHLIKTRGQQVTLRCSSQSGHNTVSWYQQALGQGPQFIFQYYREEENGRGNFPPRFSGLQFPNYSSELNVNALELDDSALYLCASSREPGGGYGYTFGSGTRLTVV.

The CDR3 loop is CASSTTGGLYEQYF. The CDR3 DNA reads TGTGCCAGTAGTACCACAGGGGGTTTGTACGAGCAGTACTTC. This chain links TRBV19 with TRBJ2-7; 8 positions agree with TRBD1. V dropped 4 bases and J dropped 4; count of bases not matched to a gene: 6. This CDR3 is built from 14 residues. The germline V gene encodes CDR1 LNHDA and CDR2 SQIVND (reference sequence).